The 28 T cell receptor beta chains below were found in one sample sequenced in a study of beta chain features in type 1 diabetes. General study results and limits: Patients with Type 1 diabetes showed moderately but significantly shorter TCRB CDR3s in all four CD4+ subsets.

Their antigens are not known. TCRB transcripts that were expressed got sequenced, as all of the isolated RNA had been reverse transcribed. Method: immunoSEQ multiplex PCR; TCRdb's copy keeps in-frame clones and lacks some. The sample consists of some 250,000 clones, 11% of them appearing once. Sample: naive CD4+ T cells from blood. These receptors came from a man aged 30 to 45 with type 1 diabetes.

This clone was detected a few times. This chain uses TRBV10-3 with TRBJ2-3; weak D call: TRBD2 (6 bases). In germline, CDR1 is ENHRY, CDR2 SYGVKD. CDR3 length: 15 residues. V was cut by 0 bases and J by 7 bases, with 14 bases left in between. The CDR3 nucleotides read TGTGCCATCAGTGAGTCGATAGGAGGGGCTCATACGCAGTATTTT. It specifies CAISESIGGAHTQYF.

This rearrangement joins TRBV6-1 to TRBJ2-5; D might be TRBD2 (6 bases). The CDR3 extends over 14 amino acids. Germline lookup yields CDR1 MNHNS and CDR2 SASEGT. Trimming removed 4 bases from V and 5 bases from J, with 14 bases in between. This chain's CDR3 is CASSGKGLRETQYF. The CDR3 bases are TGTGCCAGCAGTGGAAAGGGACTCCGGGAGACCCAGTACTTC.

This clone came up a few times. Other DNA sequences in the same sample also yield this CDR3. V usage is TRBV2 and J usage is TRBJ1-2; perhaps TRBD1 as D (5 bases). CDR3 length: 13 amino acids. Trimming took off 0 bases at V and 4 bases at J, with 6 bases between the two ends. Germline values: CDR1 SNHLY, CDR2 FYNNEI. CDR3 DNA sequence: TGTGCCAGCAGTGAAGCTAGGGGCTATGGCTACACCTTC. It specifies CASSEARGYGYTF.

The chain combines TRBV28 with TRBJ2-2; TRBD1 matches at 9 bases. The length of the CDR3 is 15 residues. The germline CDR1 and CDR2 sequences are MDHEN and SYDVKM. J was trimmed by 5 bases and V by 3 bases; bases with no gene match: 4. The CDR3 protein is CASSFGTGRTGELFF. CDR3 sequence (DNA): TGTGCCAGCAGTTTCGGGACAGGGCGAACCGGGGAGCTGTTTTTT. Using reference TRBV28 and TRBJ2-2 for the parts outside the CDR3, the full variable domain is DVKVTQSSRYLVKRTGEKVFLECVQDMDHENMFWYRQDPGLGLRLIYFSYDVKMKEKGDIPEGYSVSREKKERFSLILESASTNQTSMYLCASSFGTGRTGELFFGEGSRLTVL.

CDR3: CASSRDISFNNEQFF. The CDR3 DNA follows: TGCGCCAGCAGCCGGGACATCTCGTTCAACAATGAGCAGTTCTTC. The chain links TRBV5-1 to TRBJ2-1; maybe TRBD1 (6 bases). The CDR3 spans 15 residues. Germline V gene data show CDR1 as SGHRS and CDR2 as YFSETQ. The V end lost 4 bases, the J end lost 5 bases, and 16 bases lay between the germline ends.

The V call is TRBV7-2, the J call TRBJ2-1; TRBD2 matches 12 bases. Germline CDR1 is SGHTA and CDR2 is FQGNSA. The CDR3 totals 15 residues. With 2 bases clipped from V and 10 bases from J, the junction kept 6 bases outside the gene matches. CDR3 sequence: CASSLRTSGAGEQFF. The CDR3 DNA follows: TGTGCCAGCAGCTTAAGGACTAGCGGGGCGGGGGAGCAGTTCTTC.

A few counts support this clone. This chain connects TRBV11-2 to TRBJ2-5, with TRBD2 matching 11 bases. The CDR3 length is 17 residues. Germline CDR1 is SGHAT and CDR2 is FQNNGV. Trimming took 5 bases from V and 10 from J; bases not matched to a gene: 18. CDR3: CASSPALAGAPKGDQYF. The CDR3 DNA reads TGTGCCAGCAGCCCGGCACTAGCGGGGGCCCCCAAGGGGGACCAGTACTTC.

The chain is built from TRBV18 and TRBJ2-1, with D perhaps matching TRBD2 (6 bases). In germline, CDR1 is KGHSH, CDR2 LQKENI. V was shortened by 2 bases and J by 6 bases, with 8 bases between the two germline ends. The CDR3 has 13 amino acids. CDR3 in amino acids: CASSPGTRNEQFF. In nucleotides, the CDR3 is TGTGCCAGCTCACCAGGGACTCGCAATGAGCAGTTCTTC.

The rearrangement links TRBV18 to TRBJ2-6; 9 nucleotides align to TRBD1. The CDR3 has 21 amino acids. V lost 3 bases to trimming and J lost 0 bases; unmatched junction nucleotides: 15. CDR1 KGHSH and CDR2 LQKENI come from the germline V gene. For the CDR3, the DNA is TGTGCCAGCTCACCTACGGGACAGGGAACCCTTAACTCCTCTGGGGCCAACGTCCTGACTTTC. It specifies CASSPTGQGTLNSSGANVLTF. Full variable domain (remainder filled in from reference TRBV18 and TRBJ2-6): NAGVMQNPRHLVRRRGQEARLRCSPMKGHSHVYWYRQLPEEGLKFMVYLQKENIIDESGMPKERFSAEFPKEGPSILRIQQVVRGDSAAYFCASSPTGQGTLNSSGANVLTFGAGSRLTVL.

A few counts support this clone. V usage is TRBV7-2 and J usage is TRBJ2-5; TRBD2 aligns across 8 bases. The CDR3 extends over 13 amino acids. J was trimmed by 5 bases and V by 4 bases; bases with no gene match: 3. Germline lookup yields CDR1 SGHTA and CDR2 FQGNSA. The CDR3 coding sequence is TGTGCCAGCAGCTCGGGGGGGGTGGAGACCCAGTACTTC. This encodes CASSSGGVETQYF.

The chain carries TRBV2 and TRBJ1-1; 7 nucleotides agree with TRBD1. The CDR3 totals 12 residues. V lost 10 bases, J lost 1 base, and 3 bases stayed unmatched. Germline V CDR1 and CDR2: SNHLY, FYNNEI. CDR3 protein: CATRTGNTEAFF. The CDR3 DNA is TGTGCCACTCGGACAGGGAACACTGAAGCTTTCTTT.

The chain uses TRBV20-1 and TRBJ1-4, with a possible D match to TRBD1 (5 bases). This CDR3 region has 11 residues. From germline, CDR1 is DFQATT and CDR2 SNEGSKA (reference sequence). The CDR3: CSAQVGEKLFF. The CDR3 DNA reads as TGCAGCGCACAGGTGGGAGAAAAACTGTTTTTT.

DNA for the CDR3: TGTGCCAGCAGCTCCTGGGCCTTGAACACCGGGGAGCTGTTTTTT. Translation: CASSSWALNTGELFF. The chain uses TRBV11-2 and TRBJ2-2; D call uncertain. V shed 4 bases and J shed 1 base, with 10 bases lying between them. The germline V gene encodes CDR1 SGHAT and CDR2 FQNNGV. This CDR3 comprises 15 residues.

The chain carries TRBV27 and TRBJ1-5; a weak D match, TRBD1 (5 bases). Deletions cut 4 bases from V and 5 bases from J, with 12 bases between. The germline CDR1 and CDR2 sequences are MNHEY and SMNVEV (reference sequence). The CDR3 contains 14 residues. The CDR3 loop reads CASSWTQLHQPQHF. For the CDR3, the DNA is TGTGCCAGCAGTTGGACACAACTTCATCAGCCCCAGCATTTT.

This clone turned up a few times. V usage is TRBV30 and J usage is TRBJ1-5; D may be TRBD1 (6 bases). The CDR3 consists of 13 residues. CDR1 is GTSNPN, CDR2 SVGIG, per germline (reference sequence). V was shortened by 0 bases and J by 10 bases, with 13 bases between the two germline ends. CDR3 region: CAWSVGTTNPQHF. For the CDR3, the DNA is TGTGCCTGGAGTGTAGGGACAACCAACCCCCAGCATTTT.

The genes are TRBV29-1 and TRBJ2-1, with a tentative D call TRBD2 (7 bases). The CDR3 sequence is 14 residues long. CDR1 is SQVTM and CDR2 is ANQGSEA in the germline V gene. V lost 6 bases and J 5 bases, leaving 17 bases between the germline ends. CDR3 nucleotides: TGCAGCGTCCTACGGGGGGCCCTTAACAATGAGCAGTTCTTC. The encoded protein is CSVLRGALNNEQFF.

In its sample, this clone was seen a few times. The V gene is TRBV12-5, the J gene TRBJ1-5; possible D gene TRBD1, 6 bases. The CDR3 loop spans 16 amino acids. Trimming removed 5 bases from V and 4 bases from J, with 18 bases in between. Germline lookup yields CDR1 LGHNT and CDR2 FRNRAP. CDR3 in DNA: TGTGCTAGTGGTACACCCGAGGGGGTTGGGAATCAGCCCCAGCATTTT. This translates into CASGTPEGVGNQPQHF.

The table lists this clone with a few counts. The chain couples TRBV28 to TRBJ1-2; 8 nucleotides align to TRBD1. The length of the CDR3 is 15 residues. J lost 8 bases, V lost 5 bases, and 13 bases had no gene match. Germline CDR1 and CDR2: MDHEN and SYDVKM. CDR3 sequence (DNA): TGTGCCAGCAGTCCATACAGGGGGTACTCTTCAGGCTACACCTTC. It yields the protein CASSPYRGYSSGYTF.

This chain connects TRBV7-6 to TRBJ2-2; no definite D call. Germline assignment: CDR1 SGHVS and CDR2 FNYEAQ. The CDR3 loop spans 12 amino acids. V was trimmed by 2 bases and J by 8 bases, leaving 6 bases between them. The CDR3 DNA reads TGTGCCAGCAGCTTAACTATTGGGGAGCTGTTTTTT. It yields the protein CASSLTIGELFF.

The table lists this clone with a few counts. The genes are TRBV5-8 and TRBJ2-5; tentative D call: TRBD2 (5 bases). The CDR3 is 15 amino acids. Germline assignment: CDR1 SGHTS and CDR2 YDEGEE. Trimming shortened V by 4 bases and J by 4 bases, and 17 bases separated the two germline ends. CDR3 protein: CASSHREHRGETQYF. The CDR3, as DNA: TGTGCCAGCAGCCACCGTGAGCACCGGGGAGAGACCCAGTACTTC.

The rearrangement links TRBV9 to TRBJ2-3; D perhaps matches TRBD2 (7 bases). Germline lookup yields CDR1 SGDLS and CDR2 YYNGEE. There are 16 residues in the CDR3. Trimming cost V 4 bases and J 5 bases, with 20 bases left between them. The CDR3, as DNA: TGTGCCAGCAGCACCGATCTGAGGGGGGGCGGAGATACGCAGTATTTT. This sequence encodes CASSTDLRGGGDTQYF. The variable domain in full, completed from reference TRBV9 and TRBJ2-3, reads DSGVTQTPKHLITATGQRVTLRCSPRSGDLSVYWYQQSLDQGLQFLIQYYNGEERAKGNILERFSAQQFPDLHSELNLSSLELGDSALYFCASSTDLRGGGDTQYFGPGTRLTVL.

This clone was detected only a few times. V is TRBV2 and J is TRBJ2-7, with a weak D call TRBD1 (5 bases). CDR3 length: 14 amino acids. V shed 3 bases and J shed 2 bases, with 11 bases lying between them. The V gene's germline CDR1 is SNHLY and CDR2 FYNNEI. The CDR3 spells CASSDQGMTYEQYF. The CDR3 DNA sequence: TGTGCCAGCAGTGACCAGGGAATGACCTACGAGCAGTACTTC.

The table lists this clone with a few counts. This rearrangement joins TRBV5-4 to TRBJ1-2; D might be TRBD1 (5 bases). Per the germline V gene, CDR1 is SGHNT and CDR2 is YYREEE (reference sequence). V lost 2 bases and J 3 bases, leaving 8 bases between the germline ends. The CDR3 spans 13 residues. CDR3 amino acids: CASSFDRDYGYTF. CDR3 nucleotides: TGTGCCAGCAGCTTTGACAGAGACTATGGCTACACCTTC.

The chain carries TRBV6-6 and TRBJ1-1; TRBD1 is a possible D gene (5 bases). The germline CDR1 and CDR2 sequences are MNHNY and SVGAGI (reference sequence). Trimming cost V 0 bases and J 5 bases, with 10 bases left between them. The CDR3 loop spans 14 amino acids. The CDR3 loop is CASSYSGGKTEAFF. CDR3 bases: TGTGCCAGCAGTTACTCGGGGGGGAAGACTGAAGCTTTCTTT.

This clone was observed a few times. The CDR3 loop is CASSTGQIQETQYF. CDR3 bases: TGTGCCAGCAGCACAGGACAGATCCAAGAGACCCAGTACTTC. J is TRBJ2-5 and V is TRBV6-5; the D gene is possibly TRBD1 (6 bases). Germline V gives CDR1 MNHEY, CDR2 SVGAGI. This CDR3 region has 14 residues. Trimming left V 6 bases short and J 1 base short, with 12 bases between.

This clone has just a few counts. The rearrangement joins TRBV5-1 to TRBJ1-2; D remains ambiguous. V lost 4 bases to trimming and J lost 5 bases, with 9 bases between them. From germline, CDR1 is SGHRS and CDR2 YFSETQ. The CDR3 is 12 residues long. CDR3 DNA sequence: TGCGCCAGCAGCCCCGGCGGTTATGGCTACACCTTC. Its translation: CASSPGGYGYTF.

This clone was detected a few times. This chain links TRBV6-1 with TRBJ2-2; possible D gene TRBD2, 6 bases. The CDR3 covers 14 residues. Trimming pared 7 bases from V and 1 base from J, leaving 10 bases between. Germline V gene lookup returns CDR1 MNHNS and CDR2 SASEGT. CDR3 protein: CASKSGENTGELFF. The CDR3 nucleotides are TGTGCCAGCAAATCGGGGGAGAACACCGGGGAGCTGTTTTTT.

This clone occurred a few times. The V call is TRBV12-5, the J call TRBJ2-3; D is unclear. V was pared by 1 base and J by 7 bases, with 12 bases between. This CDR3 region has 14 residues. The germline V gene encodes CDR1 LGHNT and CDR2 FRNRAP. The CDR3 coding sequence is TGTGCTAGTGGTTTGGACCTCAGAGGTAATACGCAGTATTTT. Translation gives CASGLDLRGNTQYF.